The subject of this entry is one T cell receptor beta chain. This clonotype was counted at least ten times. Its antigen target is currently unknown. The input lacks base qualities; no much larger clone sits a single base away. The hyperthyroidism patients were between 18 and 65 years old and newly diagnosed, with a disease duration of less than 2 months. Patients with uncontrolled infections, other autoimmune diseases, pregnancy or lactation were excluded. Diagnoses were established on the basis of clinical symptoms, serum thyroxine and TRAb, thyroid ultrasound, and orbital computed tomography. Blood from progressor patients was drawn when they were first diagnosed with hyperthyroidism, before any ophthalmopathy symptoms appeared. PBMCs were separated from under 11 ml of fresh peripheral blood using Ficoll-Paque density gradient centrifugation. Patients classed as progressors first received a Graves' hyperthyroidism diagnosis and then went on to develop ophthalmopathy during follow-up. Trizol reagent was used to extract total RNA, and RNA quality was then checked on an Agilent 2100 Bioanalyzer.

CDR3 length: 15 amino acids, cysteine to phenylalanine. Only the CDR3 portion is preserved as DNA: 45 bases, with reading frame beginning at the first base. Trimming accounts for 5 bases at V and 4 bases at J, while the number of junction bases matched to no gene is 8. From a lookup of the germline V gene (reference sequence), CDR1 and CDR2 are LNHDA and SQIVND. This entry comes from a study of T cells in Graves' hyperthyroidism and ophthalmopathy (dated 2019 in TCRdb). Background on the whole study: Peripheral blood was sampled at the time of initial diagnosis, prior to any treatment. A discovery cohort of about 96 patients, about 43 with Graves' ophthalmopathy and about 58 with stable Graves' hyperthyroidism, was used to find distinguishing TCR V-J signatures. Whether ophthalmopathy could be predicted prospectively was tested in an independent validation cohort made up of under 20 hyperthyroidism patients plus 17 patients who later progressed to ophthalmopathy. The roughly 94 discovery patients were randomly split 7:3 into training and test sets. The study also compared thyroid tissue and blood T-cell repertoires from roughly six Graves' hyperthyroidism patients. After blood sampling, hyperthyroidism patients were treated with methimazole at a starting dose of 30 mg daily, and ophthalmopathy patients were treated with high-dose intravenous methylprednisolone. The paper reports TCR Vbeta CDR3 sequencing of more than 120 peripheral blood samples: 43 ophthalmopathy, under 80 hyperthyroidism and around 17 progressor patients.

The paper as a whole reports these results and caveats: Most expanded thyroid clonotypes (frequency above 0.001) were also found in blood, which suggests that blood repertoires may mirror thyroid immune responses. A model built on a 13 V-J signature distinguished ophthalmopathy from stable hyperthyroidism, reaching 87.88% sensitivity and about 81% specificity in cross-validation and 80%/75% in testing. No statistical method was used to fix the sample size in advance, and group allocation was not hidden from the investigators. In validation, progression to ophthalmopathy was predicted by the model with more than 65% sensitivity and 72% to 85% specificity, a median of 6.5 months before onset.

Amplification of TCR beta CDR3 regions was carried out from RNA transcripts. The TCR CDR3 was subjected to a first round of RT-PCR using the HTBI primer set and the Qiagen OneStep RT-PCR kit. A second multiplex PCR round built the libraries, followed by size selection and purification. Paired-end sequencing of the libraries was performed with 100 bp reads on an Illumina HiSeq2000. The study's processing was this. SOAPnuke was used to process the raw data, with reads discarded if the reads contained adapters or uncalled bases, had a mean Phred below 15, or lacked an exact constant-primer or identifier match. COPE v1.2.5 was used to merge the high-quality paired reads, and each unique nucleotide sequence was defined as a clonotype. MiTCR v1.1 was used to align clonotypes to the IMGT TRBV, TRBD and TRBJ reference segments. Analysis was restricted to V-J combinations with a frequency above 0.0001, which covered 99.2% of repertoires. The TCS score was defined as the ratio of F50 (clonal expansion) to E x V (chaos), calculated using BLOSUM62-based TCRdist between CDR3 peptides within each V-J. Welch's t-statistics and random forest reduced around 510 V-J features to some 14, which were used in a naive Bayes classifier (R e1071). TCRdb passed the public sequencing reads through fastp at Q25 and MiXCR, retaining productive beta sequences. Rows are unified per CDR3 protein, each entry keeping the most common DNA and genes. TCRdb's processing, not the authors' own work, is the source of the V and J calls. The table for this sample lists roughly 250,000 distinct CDR3 sequences; approximately 14% of them were counted only once. The ten biggest clones cover 13% of the sample.

Sequencing was performed on blood. This sequence originates from a woman aged 40 to 50 with Graves' hyperthyroidism that later progressed to Graves' ophthalmopathy. The sequence is built from TRBV19 and TRBJ2-1, with 7 bases aligning to TRBD2. The DNA sequence reads TGTGCCAGTAGTTTGGGACTACAACTTTACAATGAGCAGTTCTTC. It is translated as CASSLGLQLYNEQFF.